This TCR beta chain derives from a study of T-cell memory formation after mild COVID-19. In germline, CDR1 is MNHEY, CDR2 SVGEGT. The CDR3 has 15 amino acids. V was trimmed by 5 bases and J by 4 bases, leaving 12 bases between them. TCRdb re-analysed the 5' RACE reads in MiXCR, keeping a single row per CDR3 protein. The sample holds 200,000 to 300,000 distinct CDR3 sequences, roughly 14% seen once. The rearrangement joins TRBV6-2 or TRBV6-3 to TRBJ2-6; tentatively, D is TRBD1 (6 bases). The TCR was taken from an adult woman who had mild COVID-19 (a few samples of this study predate the infection). Cell type and time point are not known. Input material: PBMCs or a T cell subset sorted from them (not recorded which). As DNA, the CDR3 is TGTGCCAGCAGTCCCGACAGGATAGGGGCCAACGTCCTGACTTTC. It codes for CASSPDRIGANVLTF.